This record looks at one T cell receptor (beta chain) sequence and its context. Method: immunoSEQ multiplex PCR; TCRdb's copy keeps in-frame clones and lacks some. Here the sample spans 85,000 to 100,000 clones, around 90% being singletons. Trimming took off 5 bases at V and 0 bases at J, with 23 bases between the two ends. This CDR3 is built from 19 residues. Germline V gene lookup returns CDR1 LNHDA and CDR2 SQIVND (reference sequence). The data derive from a study of T cells after somatic rescue of genetic block. This receptor was taken from a woman aged 18-29 years. The specimen sequenced was peripheral blood mononuclear cells (PBMCs). The V and J genes are TRBV19 and TRBJ2-1; D unresolved. CDR3 region: CASSGLLKGGVSSYNEQFF. The CDR3 nucleotides are TGTGCCAGTAGTGGTCTGCTCAAGGGTGGGGTGTCCTCCTACAATGAGCAGTTCTTC.